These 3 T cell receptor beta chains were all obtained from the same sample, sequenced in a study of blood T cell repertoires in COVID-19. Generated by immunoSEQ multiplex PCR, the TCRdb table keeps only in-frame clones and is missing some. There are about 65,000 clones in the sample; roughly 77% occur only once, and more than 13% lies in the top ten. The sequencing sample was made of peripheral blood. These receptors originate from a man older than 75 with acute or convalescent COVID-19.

The CDR3 sequence: CASSLTTDSGNTIYF. CDR3 DNA sequence: TGTGCCAGCTCACTTACGACAGACTCTGGAAACACCATATATTTT. This chain joins TRBV18 and TRBJ1-3; D is perhaps TRBD1 (5 bases). Germline loops: CDR1 KGHSH, CDR2 LQKENI. This CDR3 contains 15 residues. With 4 bases removed from V and 0 bases from J, the gap between germline ends came to 10 bases.

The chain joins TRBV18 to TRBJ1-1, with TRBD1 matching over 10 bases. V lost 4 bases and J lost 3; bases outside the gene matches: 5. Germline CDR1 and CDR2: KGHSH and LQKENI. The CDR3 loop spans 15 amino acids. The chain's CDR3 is CASSRLGTGDTEAFF. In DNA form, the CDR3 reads TGTGCCAGCTCACGCCTCGGGACAGGGGACACTGAAGCTTTCTTT. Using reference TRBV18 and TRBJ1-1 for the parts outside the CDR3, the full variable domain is NAGVMQNPRHLVRRRGQEARLRCSPMKGHSHVYWYRQLPEEGLKFMVYLQKENIIDESGMPKERFSAEFPKEGPSILRIQQVVRGDSAAYFCASSRLGTGDTEAFFGQGTRLTVV.

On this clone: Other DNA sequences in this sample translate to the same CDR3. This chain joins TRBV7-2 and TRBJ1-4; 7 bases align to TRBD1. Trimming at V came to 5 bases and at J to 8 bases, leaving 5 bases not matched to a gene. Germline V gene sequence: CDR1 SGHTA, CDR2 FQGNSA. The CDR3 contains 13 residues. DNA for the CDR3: TGTGCCAGCAGCCCAAGGACAGGCGAAAAACTGTTTTTT. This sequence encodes CASSPRTGEKLFF.